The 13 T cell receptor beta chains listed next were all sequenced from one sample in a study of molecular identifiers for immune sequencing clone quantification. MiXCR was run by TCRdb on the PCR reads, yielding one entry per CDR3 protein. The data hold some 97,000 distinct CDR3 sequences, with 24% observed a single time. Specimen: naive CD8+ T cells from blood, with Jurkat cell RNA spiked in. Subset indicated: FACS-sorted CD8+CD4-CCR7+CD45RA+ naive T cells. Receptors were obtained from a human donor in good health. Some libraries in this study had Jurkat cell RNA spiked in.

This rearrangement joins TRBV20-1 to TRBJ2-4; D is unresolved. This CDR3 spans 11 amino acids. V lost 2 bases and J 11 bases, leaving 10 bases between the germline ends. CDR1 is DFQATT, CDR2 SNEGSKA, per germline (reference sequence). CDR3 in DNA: TGCAGTGCTAGACTGGTTGACGTTCAGTACTTC. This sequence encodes CSARLVDVQYF.

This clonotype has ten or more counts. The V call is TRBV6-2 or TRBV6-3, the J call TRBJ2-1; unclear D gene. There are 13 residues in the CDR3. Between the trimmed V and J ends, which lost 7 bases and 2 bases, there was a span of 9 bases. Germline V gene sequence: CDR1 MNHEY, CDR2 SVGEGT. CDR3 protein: CASMTFTYNEQFF. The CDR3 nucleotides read TGTGCCAGCATGACCTTCACCTACAATGAGCAGTTCTTC.

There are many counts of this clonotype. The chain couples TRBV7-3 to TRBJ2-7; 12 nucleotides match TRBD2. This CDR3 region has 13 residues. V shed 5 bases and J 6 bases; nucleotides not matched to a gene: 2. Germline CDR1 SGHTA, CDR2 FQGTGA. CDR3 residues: CASSVTSGSEQYF. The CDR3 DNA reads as TGTGCCAGCAGCGTGACTAGCGGGAGCGAGCAGTACTTC.

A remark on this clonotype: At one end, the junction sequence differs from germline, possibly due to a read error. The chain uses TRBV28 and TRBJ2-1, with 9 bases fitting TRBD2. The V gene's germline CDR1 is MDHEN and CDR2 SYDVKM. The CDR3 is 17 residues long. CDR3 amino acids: CASRTRIAGGPSFEQIF. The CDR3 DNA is TGTGCCAGCAGGACCCGCATTGCGGGAGGGCCCTCATTTGAGCAGATCTTC.

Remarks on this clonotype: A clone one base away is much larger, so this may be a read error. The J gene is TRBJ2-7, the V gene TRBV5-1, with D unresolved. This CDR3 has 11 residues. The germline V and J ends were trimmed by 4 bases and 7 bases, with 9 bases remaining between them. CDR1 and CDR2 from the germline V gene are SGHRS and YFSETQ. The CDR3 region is CASSPGREQYF. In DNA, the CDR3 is TGCGCCAGCAGCCCGGGCAGGGAGCAGTACTTC.

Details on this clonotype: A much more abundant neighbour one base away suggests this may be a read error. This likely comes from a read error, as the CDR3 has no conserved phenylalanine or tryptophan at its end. CDR3 coding DNA: TGCAGTGCTAGAGATATGGCGGGGGCGCACTCCTACGAGCAGTACCTC. It codes for CSARDMAGAHSYEQYL. The chain joins TRBV20-1 to TRBJ2-7; the D gene is possibly TRBD2 (7 bases). Germline CDR1 reads DFQATT; CDR2 reads SNEGSKA (reference sequence). The germline V and J ends were trimmed by 0 bases and 0 bases, with 15 bases remaining between them. CDR3 length: 16 amino acids.

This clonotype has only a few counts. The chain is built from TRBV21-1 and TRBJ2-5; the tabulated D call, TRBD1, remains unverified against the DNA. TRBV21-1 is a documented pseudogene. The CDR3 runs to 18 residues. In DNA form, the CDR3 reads TGTGCCAGCAGCAAAGTTAAGGGACAGTCTAGGGTTGGAGAGACCCAGTACTTC. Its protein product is CASSKVKGQSRVGETQYF.

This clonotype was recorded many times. CDR3 nucleotide sequence: TGCAGCGTTGAAGGGGGGACTGAAGCTTTCTTT. This sequence encodes CSVEGGTEAFF. This chain links TRBV29-1 with TRBJ1-1; D is possibly TRBD1 (5 bases). Trimming removed 1 base at V and 5 bases at J, with 5 bases between. This CDR3 contains 11 residues. The V gene's germline CDR1 is SQVTM and CDR2 ANQGSEA.

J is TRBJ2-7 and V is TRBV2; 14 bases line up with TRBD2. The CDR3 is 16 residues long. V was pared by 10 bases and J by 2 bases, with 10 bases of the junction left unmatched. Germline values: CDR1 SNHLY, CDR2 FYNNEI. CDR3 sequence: CATTGTSGGPTYEQYF. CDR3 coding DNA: TGTGCCACCACCGGGACTAGCGGGGGCCCCACCTACGAGCAGTACTTC.

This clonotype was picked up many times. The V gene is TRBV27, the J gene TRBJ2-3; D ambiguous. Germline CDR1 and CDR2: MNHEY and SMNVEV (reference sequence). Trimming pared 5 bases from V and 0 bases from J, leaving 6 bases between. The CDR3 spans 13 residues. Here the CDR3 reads CASSLWSTDTQYF. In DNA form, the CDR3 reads TGTGCCAGCAGTCTCTGGAGCACAGATACGCAGTATTTT.

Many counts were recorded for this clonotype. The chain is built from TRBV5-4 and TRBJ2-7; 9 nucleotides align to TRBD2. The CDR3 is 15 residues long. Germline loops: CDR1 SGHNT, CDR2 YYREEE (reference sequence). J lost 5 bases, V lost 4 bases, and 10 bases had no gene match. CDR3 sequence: CASSLQGGGAHEQYF. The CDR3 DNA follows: TGTGCCAGCAGCCTGCAGGGCGGGGGGGCCCACGAGCAGTACTTC.

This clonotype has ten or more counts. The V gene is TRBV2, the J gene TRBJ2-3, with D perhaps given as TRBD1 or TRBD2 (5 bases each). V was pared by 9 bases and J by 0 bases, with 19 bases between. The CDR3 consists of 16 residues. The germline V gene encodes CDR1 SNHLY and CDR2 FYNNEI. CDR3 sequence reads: CASTPLGVTSTDTQYF. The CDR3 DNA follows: TGTGCCAGTACCCCCCTGGGGGTTACTAGCACAGATACGCAGTATTTT.

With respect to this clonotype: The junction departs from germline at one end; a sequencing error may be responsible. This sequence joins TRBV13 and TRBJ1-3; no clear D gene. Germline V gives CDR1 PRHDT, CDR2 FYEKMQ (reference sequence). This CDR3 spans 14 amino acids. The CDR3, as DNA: TGTGCCAGCGCCTGGGCCCTCTCTGGAGACACCATATATTTT. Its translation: CASAWALSGDTIYF.